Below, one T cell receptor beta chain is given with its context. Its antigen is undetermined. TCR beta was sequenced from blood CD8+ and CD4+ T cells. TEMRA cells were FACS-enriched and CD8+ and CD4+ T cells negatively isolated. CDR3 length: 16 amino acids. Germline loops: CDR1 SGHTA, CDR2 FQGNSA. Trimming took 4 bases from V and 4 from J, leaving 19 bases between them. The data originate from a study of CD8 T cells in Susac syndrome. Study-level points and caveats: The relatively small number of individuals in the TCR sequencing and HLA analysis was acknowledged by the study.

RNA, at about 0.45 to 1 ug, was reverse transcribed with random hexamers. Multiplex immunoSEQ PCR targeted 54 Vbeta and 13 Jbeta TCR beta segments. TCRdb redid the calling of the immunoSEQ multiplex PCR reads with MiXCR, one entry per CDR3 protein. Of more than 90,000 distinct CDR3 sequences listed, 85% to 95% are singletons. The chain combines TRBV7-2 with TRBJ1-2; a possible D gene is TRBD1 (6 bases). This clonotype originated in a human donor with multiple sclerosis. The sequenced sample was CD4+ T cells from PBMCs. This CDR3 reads CASSSTHRDKSYGYTF. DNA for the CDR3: TGTGCCAGCAGCTCAACTCACCGGGACAAGAGCTATGGCTACACCTTC.